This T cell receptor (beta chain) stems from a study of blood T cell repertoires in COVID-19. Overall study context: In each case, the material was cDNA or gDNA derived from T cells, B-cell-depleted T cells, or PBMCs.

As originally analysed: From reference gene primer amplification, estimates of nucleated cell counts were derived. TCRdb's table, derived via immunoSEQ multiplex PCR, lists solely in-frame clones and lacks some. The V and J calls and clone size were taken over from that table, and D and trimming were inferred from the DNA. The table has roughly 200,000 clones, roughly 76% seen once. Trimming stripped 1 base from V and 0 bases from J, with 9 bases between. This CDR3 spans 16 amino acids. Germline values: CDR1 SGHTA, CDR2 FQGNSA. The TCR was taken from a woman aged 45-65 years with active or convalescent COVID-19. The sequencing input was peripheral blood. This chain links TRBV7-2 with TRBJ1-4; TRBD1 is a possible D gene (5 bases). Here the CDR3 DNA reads TGTGCCAGCAGCTTAGATGGGACTGCAACTAATGAAAAACTGTTTTTT. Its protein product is CASSLDGTATNEKLFF.